This record concerns one T cell receptor (beta chain) sequence. Its antigen is undetermined. These data are taken from a study of T cells after yellow fever vaccination. Study-level findings and limits: Abundant clonotypes from the bulk population could get into FACS-sorted repertoires as contaminants.

Germline CDR1 and CDR2: DFQATT and SNEGSKA (reference sequence). The trim removed 5 bases at V and 4 bases at J, leaving 11 bases unmatched. The CDR3 totals 15 residues. TCRdb re-analysed the 5' RACE reads in MiXCR, keeping a single row per CDR3 protein. The sample lists hundreds of thousands of distinct CDR3 sequences; approximately 15% were seen once. The sequence derives from a man younger than 40 who received the YFV17D yellow fever vaccine. The rearrangement joins TRBV20-1 to TRBJ2-7, with TRBD1 matching 10 bases. Sample: PBMCs, taken on the day of the yellow fever booster vaccination. The CDR3 sequence is CSAPIGGQGSYEQYF. For the CDR3, the DNA is TGCAGTGCTCCGATAGGGGGACAGGGGTCTTACGAGCAGTACTTC.